These 28 T cell receptor beta chains were sequenced from one sample in a study of T cells after yellow fever vaccination. Using its own MiXCR run on the 5' RACE reads, TCRdb lists one record per CDR3 protein. The top ten clones hold roughly 19% of a sample with approximately 450,000 distinct CDR3 sequences, about 19% of them seen once. Here the sequenced sample was PBMCs, taken before the yellow fever booster vaccination. These TCRs come from a man between 18 and 29 years old who received the YFV17D yellow fever vaccine.

J is TRBJ1-2 and V is TRBV7-2, with TRBD1 identical over 9 bases. CDR1 is SGHTA and CDR2 is FQGNSA in the germline V gene. This CDR3 comprises 14 residues. The V and J ends lost 5 bases and 7 bases, in that order; junction bases with no gene match: 8. The CDR3 sequence: CASSVLGQGSGYTF. In DNA, the CDR3 is TGTGCCAGCAGCGTCCTCGGACAGGGGTCTGGCTACACCTTC. Variable domain in full (rest from reference TRBV7-2 and TRBJ1-2): GAGVSQSPSNKVTEKGKDVELRCDPISGHTALYWYRQSLGQGLEFLIYFQGNSAPDKSGLPSDRFSAERTGGSVSTLTIQRTQQEDSAVYLCASSVLGQGSGYTFGSGTRLTVV.

The chain employs TRBV14 and TRBJ2-7, with 10 bases aligning to TRBD2. The CDR3 has 18 amino acids. Germline V lookup: CDR1 SGHDN, CDR2 FVKESK. With 5 bases clipped from V and 0 bases from J, the junction kept 13 bases outside the gene matches. CDR3 nucleotides: TGTGCCAGCAGCGGTAGCGGGGGGCTAGATACCTTCTCCTACGAGCAGTACTTC. Translating it yields CASSGSGGLDTFSYEQYF. The full variable domain, rest sourced from reference TRBV14 and TRBJ2-7, is EAGVTQFPSHSVIEKGQTVTLRCDPISGHDNLYWYRRVMGKEIKFLLHFVKESKQDESGMPNNRFLAERTGGTYSTLKVQPAELEDSGVYFCASSGSGGLDTFSYEQYFGPGTRLTVT.

Only a few counts were recorded for this clonotype. The chain carries TRBV29-1 and TRBJ1-2; D call uncertain. V lost 3 bases to trimming and J lost 6 bases, with 14 bases between them. Germline V gives CDR1 SQVTM, CDR2 ANQGSEA. This CDR3 is built from 13 residues. Here the CDR3 reads CSVDSQRVNGYTF. For the CDR3, the DNA is TGCAGCGTTGACAGTCAGAGAGTTAATGGCTACACCTTC.

This clonotype turned up a few times. A much larger clone lies a single base off, so this may be a read error. In DNA form, the CDR3 reads TGTGCCAGCATTTACGACCTGACAGGGGAGGCCACTGAAGCTTTCTTT. Amino acids: CASIYDLTGEATEAFF. The chain joins TRBV6-2 or TRBV6-3 to TRBJ1-1, with TRBD1 matching over 8 bases. Per germline, CDR1 MNHEY and CDR2 SVGEGT. This CDR3 is built from 16 residues.

This clonotype occurred a few times. The chain has TRBV12-3 or TRBV12-4 and TRBJ2-2; 7 bases map to TRBD2. The CDR3 has 14 amino acids. Unmatched junction bases numbered 2, after V lost 7 bases and J lost 0 bases. The CDR3 DNA follows: TGTGCCAGCATGGGGGGGGCGAACACCGGGGAGCTGTTTTTT. It encodes CASMGGANTGELFF.

This clonotype was picked up a small number of times. This chain links TRBV5-4 with TRBJ1-4; D perhaps matches TRBD1 (6 bases). The CDR3 spans 13 residues. Germline CDR1 and CDR2: SGHNT and YYREEE (reference sequence). With 4 bases removed from V and 12 bases from J, the gap between germline ends came to 16 bases. CDR3 loop: CASSVEQGGELFF. DNA for the CDR3: TGTGCCAGCAGCGTCGAACAGGGAGGGGAACTGTTTTTT.

The genes are TRBV20-1 and TRBJ2-3; 9 nucleotides agree with TRBD2. Looked up from germline, CDR1 is DFQATT and CDR2 is SNEGSKA (reference sequence). The CDR3 length is 14 residues. V gave up 1 base and J gave up 3 bases; unmatched junction bases: 2. The CDR3 loop reads CSARGLADTDTQYF. CDR3 in DNA: TGCAGTGCTAGAGGACTAGCGGATACAGATACGCAGTATTTT.

The chain is built from TRBV7-2 and TRBJ1-2; D might be TRBD1 (6 bases). The CDR3 has 14 amino acids. Germline values: CDR1 SGHTA, CDR2 FQGNSA. V was cut by 5 bases and J by 8 bases, with 18 bases left in between. The CDR3 spells CASSHILTGIGYTF. The CDR3, as DNA: TGTGCCAGCAGCCACATTCTAACAGGGATAGGCTACACCTTC.

The table lists this clonotype with a few counts. The chain combines TRBV5-1 with TRBJ1-1; no firm D call. Trimming left V 5 bases short and J 5 bases short, with 16 bases between. In germline, CDR1 is SGHRS, CDR2 YFSETQ. CDR3 length: 14 residues. The CDR3: CASRGFGTGTEAFF. The CDR3 coding sequence is TGCGCCAGCAGAGGATTCGGAACTGGGACTGAAGCTTTCTTT. The full variable domain, its missing parts supplied by reference TRBV5-1 and TRBJ1-1, is KAGVTQTPRYLIKTRGQQVTLSCSPISGHRSVSWYQQTPGQGLQFLFEYFSETQRNKGNFPGRFSGRQFSNSRSEMNVSTLELGDSALYLCASRGFGTGTEAFFGQGTRLTVV.

V and J are TRBV7-2 and TRBJ1-4; D is unclear. The germline V gene has CDR1 SGHTA and CDR2 FQGNSA. This CDR3 is built from 14 residues. V lost 3 bases and J 1 base, leaving 6 bases between the germline ends. The CDR3 nucleotides are TGTGCCAGCAGCTTCAGAGAAACTAATGAAAAACTGTTTTTT. This gives the protein CASSFRETNEKLFF.

The chain links TRBV7-8 to TRBJ1-2; TRBD1 aligns across 8 bases. From germline, CDR1 is SGHVS and CDR2 FQNEAQ. The CDR3 sequence is 14 residues long. Germline trimming cut 4 bases from V and 8 bases from J; bases unmatched to any gene: 9. CDR3 DNA: TGTGCCAGCAGCTCCGGGACAGGTTATGAAGGCTACACCTTC. This gives the protein CASSSGTGYEGYTF.

This chain connects TRBV7-8 to TRBJ1-2; D not certain. CDR1 SGHVS and CDR2 FQNEAQ come from the germline V gene. The CDR3 extends over 15 amino acids. V was shortened by 2 bases and J by 4 bases, with 14 bases between the two germline ends. The CDR3 region is CASSLPGRGGYGYTF. In DNA form, the CDR3 reads TGTGCCAGCAGCTTACCAGGACGGGGAGGCTATGGCTACACCTTC.

This chain uses TRBV12-3 or TRBV12-4 with TRBJ2-5, with 7 bases aligning to TRBD2. The CDR3 totals 15 residues. Trimming took 3 bases from V and 5 from J; bases not matched to a gene: 9. The CDR3 reads CASSLLSGVGETQYF. The CDR3 DNA reads TGTGCCAGCAGTTTGCTAAGCGGGGTCGGGGAGACCCAGTACTTC.

This clonotype was counted between two and nine times. The V gene is TRBV9, the J gene TRBJ2-1, with TRBD2 matching over 11 bases. In germline, CDR1 is SGDLS, CDR2 YYNGEE. V shed 4 bases, J shed 7 bases, and the junction held 7 bases outside the gene matches. The CDR3 loop spans 15 amino acids. CDR3 nucleotides: TGTGCCAGCAGCCCTCGACTAGCGGGGCGGAATGAGCAGTTCTTC. This encodes CASSPRLAGRNEQFF.

In this sample, this clonotype is medium-sized. The chain employs TRBV20-1 and TRBJ2-7, with D possibly TRBD2 on 5 matching bases. Germline V lookup: CDR1 DFQATT, CDR2 SNEGSKA (reference sequence). The CDR3 consists of 15 residues. Trimming stripped 2 bases from V and 0 bases from J, with 14 bases between. The CDR3 nucleotides are TGCAGTGCTAGACCCGGACTGTTGAGCTCCTACGAGCAGTACTTC. Protein: CSARPGLLSSYEQYF.

The chain uses TRBV10-1 and TRBJ2-3; no clear D gene. V shed 2 bases and J shed 3 bases, with 12 bases lying between them. The CDR3 spans 15 residues. Germline-derived CDR1 and CDR2 are WNHNN and SYGVQD (reference sequence). The CDR3 spells CASSEGLGMTDTQYF. For the CDR3, the DNA is TGCGCCAGCAGTGAGGGGCTGGGGATGACAGATACGCAGTATTTT.

This clonotype was picked up a small number of times. The CDR3 region is CASSSPLGRSGEQYF. The CDR3 bases are TGTGCCAGCAGCTCCCCTTTGGGGAGATCAGGCGAGCAGTACTTC. J is TRBJ2-7 and V is TRBV7-9, with D possibly being TRBD2 (5 bases). Germline CDR1 reads SEHNR; CDR2 reads FQNEAQ (reference sequence). CDR3 size: 15 residues. Trimming pared 4 bases from V and 6 bases from J, leaving 19 bases between.

This clonotype was seen repeatedly, ten times or more. The chain couples TRBV7-2 to TRBJ2-3; no firm D call. The V end lost 7 bases, the J end lost 3 bases, and 20 bases lay between the germline ends. This CDR3 is built from 16 residues. Germline-derived CDR1 and CDR2 are SGHTA and FQGNSA. In nucleotides, the CDR3 is TGTGCCAGCAACAAAGGCCCAGCGAACCCTACAGATACGCAGTATTTT. It specifies CASNKGPANPTDTQYF.

The chain carries TRBV12-3 or TRBV12-4 and TRBJ2-3; 7 nucleotides agree with TRBD1. The ends lost 6 bases at V and 6 bases at J; junction bases unmatched: 9. The CDR3 is 14 residues long. CDR3 sequence: CASRTGATGDTQYF. For the CDR3, the DNA is TGTGCCAGCAGAACAGGGGCGACAGGGGATACGCAGTATTTT.

The CDR3 is CASSQTSGPLGYGYTF. DNA for the CDR3: TGCGCCAGCAGCCAGACATCAGGACCCCTCGGCTATGGCTACACCTTC. The genes are TRBV5-1 and TRBJ1-2; D is unresolved. This CDR3 is built from 16 residues. Trimming took 4 bases from V and 4 from J, leaving 20 bases between them. Per germline, CDR1 SGHRS and CDR2 YFSETQ.

This clonotype was seen a few times. DNA for the CDR3: TGTGCCATCAGAGACAGGGCCAATACCGGGGAGCTGTTTTTT. This codes for CAIRDRANTGELFF. V and J are TRBV10-3 and TRBJ2-2, with TRBD1 matching 7 bases. With V trimmed by 6 bases and J by 5 bases, 6 bases remained unmatched. In germline, CDR1 is ENHRY, CDR2 SYGVKD. The CDR3 consists of 14 residues.

The chain employs TRBV24-1 and TRBJ1-2, with D uncertain. V shed 8 bases and J shed 0 bases, with 9 bases lying between them. CDR1 and CDR2 from the germline V gene are KGHDR and SFDVKD. This CDR3 region has 13 residues. CDR3 amino acids: CATINTTNYGYTF. The CDR3 DNA follows: TGTGCCACCATAAACACAACTAACTATGGCTACACCTTC.

This clonotype was recorded at least ten times. The V call is TRBV4-2, the J call TRBJ2-5; D may be TRBD2 (5 bases). The CDR3 is 12 amino acids. The germline V gene encodes CDR1 LGHNA and CDR2 YNFKEQ. The V gene lost 0 bases and the J gene lost 7 bases, with 6 bases spanning the gap. The CDR3 sequence is CASSQDGRTQYF. The CDR3 region has the DNA TGTGCCAGCAGCCAAGATGGGAGGACCCAGTACTTC.

V is TRBV20-1 and J is TRBJ2-7; 10 positions agree with TRBD2. CDR1 and CDR2 (germline): DFQATT, SNEGSKA (reference sequence). The CDR3 sequence is 14 residues long. The junction had 6 bases not matched to a gene; V was cut back by 7 bases and J by 0 bases. CDR3 sequence: CSVLAGGSSYEQYF. The CDR3 coding sequence is TGCAGTGTATTAGCGGGGGGAAGCTCCTACGAGCAGTACTTC.

The chain recombines TRBV5-1 with TRBJ2-5, with TRBD1 as a possible D gene (5 bases). Looked up from germline, CDR1 is SGHRS and CDR2 is YFSETQ. V was pared by 3 bases and J by 7 bases, with 25 bases between. This CDR3 has 17 residues. CDR3 nucleotide sequence: TGCGCCAGCAGCTCCTCACCGTCGGACACCGGCCTAGGGACCCAGTACTTC. Protein product: CASSSSPSDTGLGTQYF.

The genes are TRBV5-1 and TRBJ2-7; D might be TRBD1 or TRBD2, each matching 5 bases. This CDR3 region has 14 residues. The V gene's germline CDR1 is SGHRS and CDR2 YFSETQ. V lost 3 bases, J lost 6 bases, and 16 bases lay in between. This CDR3 reads CASSYEIDGAEQYF. The CDR3 DNA reads as TGCGCCAGCAGCTATGAAATCGACGGGGCCGAGCAGTACTTC.

This clonotype was found a few times. The gene calls are TRBV5-1 and TRBJ1-3; unclear D gene. The CDR3 contains 17 residues. V was pared by 0 bases and J by 0 bases, with 13 bases between. CDR1 and CDR2 from the germline V gene are SGHRS and YFSETQ. The CDR3 DNA is TGCGCCAGCAGCTTGGCCGACGGAGGAAACTCTGGAAACACCATATATTTT. It translates to CASSLADGGNSGNTIYF.

The genes are TRBV7-2 and TRBJ1-2; TRBD1 might be the D (6 bases). CDR3 length: 14 residues. Germline values: CDR1 SGHTA, CDR2 FQGNSA. CDR3 bases: TGTGCGTTAAATCGGGACATAGCTAACTATGGCTACACCTTC. This gives the protein CALNRDIANYGYTF.